The clone carrying this T cell receptor (beta chain) has just a few counts. Trimming removed 5 bases from V and 3 bases from J; junction bases left unmatched: 7. There are 13 residues in the CDR3. The germline V gene has CDR1 DFQATT and CDR2 SNEGSKA (reference sequence). Unique molecular identifiers tagged the TCRbeta library. TCRdb analysed the PCR reads with MiXCR anew, one entry per CDR3 protein. The repertoire has approximately 590,000 distinct CDR3 sequences, roughly a tenth of them found once; the top ten carry about 4%. The sample originates from a study of T-cell reconstitution after alpha-beta-depleted transplantation in children.

J is TRBJ2-7 and V is TRBV20-1; 7 nucleotides align to TRBD1. Here the sequenced sample was PBMCs from the stem cell graft donor, taken from the stem cell graft. This clonotype was obtained from a human donor who donated a stem cell graft to a child with acute myeloid leukemia. The CDR3 bases are TGCAGTGCTCAGCGAGGGGGCCGCTACGAGCAGTACTTC. This sequence encodes CSAQRGGRYEQYF.